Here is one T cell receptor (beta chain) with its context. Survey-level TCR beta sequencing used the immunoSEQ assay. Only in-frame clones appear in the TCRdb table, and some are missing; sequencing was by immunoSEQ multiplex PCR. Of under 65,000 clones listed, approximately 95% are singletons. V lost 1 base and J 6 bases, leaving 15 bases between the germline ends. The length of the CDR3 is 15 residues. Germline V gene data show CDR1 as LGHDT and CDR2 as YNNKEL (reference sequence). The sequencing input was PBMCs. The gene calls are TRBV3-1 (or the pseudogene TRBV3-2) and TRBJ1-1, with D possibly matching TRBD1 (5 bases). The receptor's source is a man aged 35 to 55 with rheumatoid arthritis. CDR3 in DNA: TGTGCCAGCAGCCAAGGGGTTTGGGGGAATGCTGAAGCTTTCTTT. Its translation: CASSQGVWGNAEAFF.